This T cell receptor beta chain came from a study of T-cell memory formation after mild COVID-19. V dropped 5 bases and J dropped 0 bases, with 13 bases sitting between them. CDR3 length equals 15 residues. 5'RACE primed from the constant segment yielded TCR alpha and TCR beta cDNA libraries bearing sample barcodes and UMIs. TCRdb used MiXCR to reprocess the 5' RACE reads, holding one entry per CDR3 protein. The sample carries roughly 600,000 distinct CDR3 sequences, over 15% recorded once. This clonotype was observed a few times. The sequence was obtained from an adult woman who had mild COVID-19 (a few samples of this study predate the infection). Cell type and time point are not known. The sample was PBMCs or a T cell subset sorted from them (not recorded which). The chain recombines TRBV12-3 or TRBV12-4 with TRBJ1-2; D is unclear. The CDR3 nucleotides read TGTGCCAGCAGTCCCGGGTTCGGACCTAACTATGGCTACACCTTC. Encoded protein: CASSPGFGPNYGYTF.